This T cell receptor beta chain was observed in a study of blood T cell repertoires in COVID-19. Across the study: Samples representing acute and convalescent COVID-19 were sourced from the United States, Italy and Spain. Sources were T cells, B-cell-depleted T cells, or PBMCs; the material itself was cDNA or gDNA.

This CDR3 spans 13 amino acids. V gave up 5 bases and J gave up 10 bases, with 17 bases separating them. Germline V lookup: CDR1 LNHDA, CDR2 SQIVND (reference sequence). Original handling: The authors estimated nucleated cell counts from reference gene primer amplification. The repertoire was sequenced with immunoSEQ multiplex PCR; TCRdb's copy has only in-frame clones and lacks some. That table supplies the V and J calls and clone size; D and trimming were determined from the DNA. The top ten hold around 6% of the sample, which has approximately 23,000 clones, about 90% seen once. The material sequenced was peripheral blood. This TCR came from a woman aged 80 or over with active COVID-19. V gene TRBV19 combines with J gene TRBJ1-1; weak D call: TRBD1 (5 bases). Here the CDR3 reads CASSSHPTEGAFF. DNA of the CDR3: TGTGCCAGTAGTTCACACCCGACAGAAGGAGCTTTCTTT.